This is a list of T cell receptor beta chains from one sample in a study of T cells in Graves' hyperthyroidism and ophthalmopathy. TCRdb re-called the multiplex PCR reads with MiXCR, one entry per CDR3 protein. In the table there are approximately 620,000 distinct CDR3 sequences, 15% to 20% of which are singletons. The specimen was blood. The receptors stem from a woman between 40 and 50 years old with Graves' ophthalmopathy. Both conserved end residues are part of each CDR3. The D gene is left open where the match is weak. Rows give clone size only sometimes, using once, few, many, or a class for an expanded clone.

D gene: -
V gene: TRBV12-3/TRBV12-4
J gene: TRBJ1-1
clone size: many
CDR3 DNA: TGTGCCAGCAGATTGGGGTACACTGAAGCTTTCTTT
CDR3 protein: CASRLGYTEAFF

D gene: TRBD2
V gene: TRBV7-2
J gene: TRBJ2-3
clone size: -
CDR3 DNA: TGTGCCAGCAGCTTGGGGACTAGCGGGACCCGCACAGATACGCAGTATTTT
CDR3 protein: CASSLGTSGTRTDTQYF

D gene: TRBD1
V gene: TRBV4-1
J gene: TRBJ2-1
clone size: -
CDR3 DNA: TGCGCCAGCAGCCATCTACAGGGGGCAGGCTACAATGAGCAGTTCTTC
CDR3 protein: CASSHLQGAGYNEQFF

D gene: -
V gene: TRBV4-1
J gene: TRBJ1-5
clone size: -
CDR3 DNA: TGCGCCAGCAGCCAAACTACAGGAATCGATCAGCCCCAGCATTTT
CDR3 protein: CASSQTTGIDQPQHF

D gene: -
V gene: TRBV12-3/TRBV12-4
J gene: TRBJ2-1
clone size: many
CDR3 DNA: TGTGCCAGCAGTTTTGTTACGTTCTACAATGAGCAGTTCTTC
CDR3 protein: CASSFVTFYNEQFF

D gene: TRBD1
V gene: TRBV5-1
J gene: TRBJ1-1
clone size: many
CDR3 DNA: TGCGCCAGCAGCTTGGGGGGGACAGGGGGTTACACTGAAGCTTTCTTT
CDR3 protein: CASSLGGTGGYTEAFF

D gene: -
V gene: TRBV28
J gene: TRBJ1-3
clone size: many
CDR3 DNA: TGTGCCAGCAGTCCGAAACCCGGGACGACGAGTACTGGAAACACCATATATTTT
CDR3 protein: CASSPKPGTTSTGNTIYF

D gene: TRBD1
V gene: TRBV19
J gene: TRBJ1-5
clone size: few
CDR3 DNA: TGTGCCAGCGAGCCTGCTCCAGGGGGTTATAGCAATCAGCCCCAGCATTTT
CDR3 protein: CASEPAPGGYSNQPQHF

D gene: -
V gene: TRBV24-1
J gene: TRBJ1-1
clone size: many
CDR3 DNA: TGTGCCACCAGTGATCCAGGCGTTGACCCGAACACTGAAGCTTTCTTT
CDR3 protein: CATSDPGVDPNTEAFF

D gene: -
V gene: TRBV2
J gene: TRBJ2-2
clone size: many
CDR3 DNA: TGTGCCAGCAGCCCTGCCCGGACTGCGAACACCGGGGAGCTGTTTTTT
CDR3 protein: CASSPARTANTGELFF

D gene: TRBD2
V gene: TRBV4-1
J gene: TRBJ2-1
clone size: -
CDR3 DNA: TGCGCCAGCAGCGTAACTAGCGGGAGGTTGGAAAATGAGCAGTTCTTC
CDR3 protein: CASSVTSGRLENEQFF

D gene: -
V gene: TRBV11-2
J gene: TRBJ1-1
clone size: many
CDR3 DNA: TGTGCCAGCAGCTTAAAGGCAGAAACCATTGAAGCTTTCTTT
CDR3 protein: CASSLKAETIEAFF

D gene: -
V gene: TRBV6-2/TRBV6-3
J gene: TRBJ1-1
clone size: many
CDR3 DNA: TGTGCCAGCAGGCTCAGGGGAGTTGAGACTGAAGCTTTCTTT
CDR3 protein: CASRLRGVETEAFF

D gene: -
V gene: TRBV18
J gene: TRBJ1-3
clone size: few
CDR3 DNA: TGTGCCAGCTCACCAGCTCCACAGGCTGGAAACACCATATATTTT
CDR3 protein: CASSPAPQAGNTIYF

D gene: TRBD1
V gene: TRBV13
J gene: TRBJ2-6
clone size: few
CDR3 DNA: TGTGCCAGCAGTCAGGGACAGTCTGGGGCCAACGTCCTGACTTTC
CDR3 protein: CASSQGQSGANVLTF

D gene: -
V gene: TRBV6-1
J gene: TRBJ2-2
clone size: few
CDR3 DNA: TGTGCCAGCAGCCCAACACCCCGATGGGGGGTAAACACCGGGGAGCTGTTTTTT
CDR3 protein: CASSPTPRWGVNTGELFF

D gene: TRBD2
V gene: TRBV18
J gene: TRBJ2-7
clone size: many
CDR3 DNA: TGTGCCAGCTCACCCCCAGCGGGATCTACAAGGGAGCAGTACTTC
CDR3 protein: CASSPPAGSTREQYF

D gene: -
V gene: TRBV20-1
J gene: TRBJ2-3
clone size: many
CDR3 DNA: TGCAGTGCTCACCGAAGCACAGATACGCAGTATTTT
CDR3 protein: CSAHRSTDTQYF

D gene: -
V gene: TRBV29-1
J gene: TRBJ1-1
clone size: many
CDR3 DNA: TGCAGCGTTCGGGACTATGAAGCTTTCTTT
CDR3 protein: CSVRDYEAFF

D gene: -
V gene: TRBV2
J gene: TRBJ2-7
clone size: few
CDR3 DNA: TGTGCCAGCAGTGGCCGGCAGGGGACCTACGAGCAGTACTTC
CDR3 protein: CASSGRQGTYEQYF

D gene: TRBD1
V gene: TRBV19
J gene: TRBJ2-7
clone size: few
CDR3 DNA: TGTGCCAGTTCCGGGACAGGGCACGAGCAGTACTTC
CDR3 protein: CASSGTGHEQYF

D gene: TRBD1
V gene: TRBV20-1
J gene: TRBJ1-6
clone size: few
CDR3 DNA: TGCAGTGCCCGACAGGGGTCCGAAGGGTCACCCCTCCACTTT
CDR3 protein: CSARQGSEGSPLHF

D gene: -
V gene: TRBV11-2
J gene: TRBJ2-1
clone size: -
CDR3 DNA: TGTGCCAGCAGCGTATCCGGGACGGAGTACAATGAGCAGTTCTTC
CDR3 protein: CASSVSGTEYNEQFF

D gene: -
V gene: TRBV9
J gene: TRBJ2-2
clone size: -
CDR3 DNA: TGTGCCAGCAGCGAAAGGCGGGGAACGAACACCGGGGAGCTGTTTTTT
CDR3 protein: CASSERRGTNTGELFF

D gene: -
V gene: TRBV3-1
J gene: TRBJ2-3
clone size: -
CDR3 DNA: TGTGCCAGCGGCCCCCGCGGATTTAAAGATACGCAGTATTTT
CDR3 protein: CASGPRGFKDTQYF

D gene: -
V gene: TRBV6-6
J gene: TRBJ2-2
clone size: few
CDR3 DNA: TGTGCCAGCAGTTACTTCGAGGACGGGGAGCTGTTTTTT
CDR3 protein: CASSYFEDGELFF

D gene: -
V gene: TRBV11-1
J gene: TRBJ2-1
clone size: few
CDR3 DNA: TGTGCCAGCAGTCCCCGGACCTCCAGCTCCTACAATGAGCAGTTCTTC
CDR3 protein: CASSPRTSSSYNEQFF

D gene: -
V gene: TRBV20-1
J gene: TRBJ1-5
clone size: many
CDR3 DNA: TGCAGTGCTAGACCTCCCCCCAGGGTCAATCAGCCCCAGCATTTT
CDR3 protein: CSARPPPRVNQPQHF

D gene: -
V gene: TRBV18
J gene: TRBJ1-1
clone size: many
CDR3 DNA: TGTGCCAGCTCACCTCGCGGACTGATGAACACTGAAGCTTTCTTT
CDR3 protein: CASSPRGLMNTEAFF

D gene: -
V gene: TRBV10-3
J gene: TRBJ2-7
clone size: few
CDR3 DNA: TGTGCCATCAGTGATCCCGGGACACCTTCCTACGAGCAGTACTTC
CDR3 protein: CAISDPGTPSYEQYF

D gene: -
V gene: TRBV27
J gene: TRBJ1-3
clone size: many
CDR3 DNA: TGTGCCAGAGCCCGAAACACCATATATTTT
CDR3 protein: CARARNTIYF

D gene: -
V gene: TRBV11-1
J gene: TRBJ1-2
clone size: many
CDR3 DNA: TGTGCCAGCAGCTTAGCGGGGGACCTAGGCGGCTACACCTTC
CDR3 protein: CASSLAGDLGGYTF

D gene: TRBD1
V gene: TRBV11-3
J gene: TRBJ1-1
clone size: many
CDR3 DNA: TGTGCCAGCAGCGAAACAGGGGTAACTGAAGCTTTCTTT
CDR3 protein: CASSETGVTEAFF

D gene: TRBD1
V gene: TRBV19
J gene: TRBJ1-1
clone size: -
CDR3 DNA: TGTGCCAGTACCATCGGACAGGGCCGTGGGGGCACTGAAGCTTTCTTT
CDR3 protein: CASTIGQGRGGTEAFF

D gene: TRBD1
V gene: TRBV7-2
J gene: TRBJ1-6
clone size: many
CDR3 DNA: TGTGCCAGCAGCCAAGGACAGGGGGCGTATTCACCCCTCCACTTT
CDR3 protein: CASSQGQGAYSPLHF

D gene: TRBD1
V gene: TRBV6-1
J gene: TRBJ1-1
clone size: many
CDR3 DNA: TGTGCCAGCAGACAGGGGGCTGCTGCTGAAGCTTTCTTT
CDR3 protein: CASRQGAAAEAFF

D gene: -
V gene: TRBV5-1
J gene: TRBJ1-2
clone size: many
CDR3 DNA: TGCGCCAGCAGCTTCAACAGGCCCAGTTGGGATGGCTACACCTTC
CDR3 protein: CASSFNRPSWDGYTF

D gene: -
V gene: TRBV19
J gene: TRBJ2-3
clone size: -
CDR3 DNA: TGTGCCACGTCTCGGTTTGGAGATACGCAGTATTTT
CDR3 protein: CATSRFGDTQYF

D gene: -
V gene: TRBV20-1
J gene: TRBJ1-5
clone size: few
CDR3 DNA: TGCAGTGCAACGCTGGGGGGGAGGGAATATCAGCCCCAGCATTTT
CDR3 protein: CSATLGGREYQPQHF

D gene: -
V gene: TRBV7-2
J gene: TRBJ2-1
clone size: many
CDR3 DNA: TGTGCCAGCAGCTCCGACTCGAGCTCCTACAATGAGCAGTTCTTC
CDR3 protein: CASSSDSSSYNEQFF

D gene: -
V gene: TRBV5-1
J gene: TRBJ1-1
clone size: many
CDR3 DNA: TGCGCCAGCCAACACACAGGGAACATGAACACTGAAGCTTTCTTT
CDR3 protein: CASQHTGNMNTEAFF

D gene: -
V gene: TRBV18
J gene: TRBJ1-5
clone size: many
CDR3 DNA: TGTGCCAGCTCACCCTTTAGCCGCGCGGGCAATCAGCCCCAGCATTTT
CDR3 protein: CASSPFSRAGNQPQHF

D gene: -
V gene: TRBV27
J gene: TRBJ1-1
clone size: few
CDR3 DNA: TGTGCCAGCAGCCGTGCGGGGGCGTACACTGAAGCTTTCTTT
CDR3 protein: CASSRAGAYTEAFF

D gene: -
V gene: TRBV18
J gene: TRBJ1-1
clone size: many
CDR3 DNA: TGTGCCAGCTCACCACCAGGGGTGAACACTGAAGCTTTCTTT
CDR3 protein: CASSPPGVNTEAFF

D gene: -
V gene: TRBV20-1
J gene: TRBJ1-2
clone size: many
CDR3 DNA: TGCAGTGCTAGATCGGGGGGTGACTATGGCTACACCTTC
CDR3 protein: CSARSGGDYGYTF

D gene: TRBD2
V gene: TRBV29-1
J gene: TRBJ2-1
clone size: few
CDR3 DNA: TGCAGCGTTGCGGGAGGCTCCAATGAGCAGTTCTTC
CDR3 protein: CSVAGGSNEQFF

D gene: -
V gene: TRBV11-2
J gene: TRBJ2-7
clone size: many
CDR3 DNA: TGTGCCAGCAGCTGGGCTGGCGGGGAGCAGTACTTC
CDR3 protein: CASSWAGGEQYF

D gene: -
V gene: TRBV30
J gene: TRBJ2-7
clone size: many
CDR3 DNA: TGTGCCTGGAGTGTGGGGCATAGCTCCTACGAGCAGTACTTC
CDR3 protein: CAWSVGHSSYEQYF

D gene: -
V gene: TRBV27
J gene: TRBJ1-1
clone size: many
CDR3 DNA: TGTGCCAGCACCCCTGGGCCGGTGAACACTGAAGCTTTCTTT
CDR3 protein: CASTPGPVNTEAFF

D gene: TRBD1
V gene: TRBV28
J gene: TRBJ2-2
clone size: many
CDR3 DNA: TGTGCCAGCAGTTTATGGACAGGGGTGAACACCGGGGAGCTGTTTTTT
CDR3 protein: CASSLWTGVNTGELFF

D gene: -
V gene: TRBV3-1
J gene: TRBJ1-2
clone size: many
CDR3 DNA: TGTGCCAGCAGCCAAGAAAGGGTCTATGGCTACACCTTC
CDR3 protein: CASSQERVYGYTF

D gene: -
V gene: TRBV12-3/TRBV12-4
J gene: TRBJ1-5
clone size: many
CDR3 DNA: TGTGCCAGCAGAGCTGGGAGTGGCAAGCCCCAGCATTTT
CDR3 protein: CASRAGSGKPQHF

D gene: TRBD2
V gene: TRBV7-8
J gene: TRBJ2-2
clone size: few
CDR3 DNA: TGTGCCAGCAGCCTCCGACTAGCGGGGCGGGGAGGTGGGCTGTTTTTT
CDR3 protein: CASSLRLAGRGGGLFF

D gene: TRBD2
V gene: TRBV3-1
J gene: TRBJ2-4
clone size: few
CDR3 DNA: TGTGCCAGCAGCCAAGAAGAGCGGGAGAGGGGGGCCAAAAACATTCAGTACTTC
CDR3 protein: CASSQEERERGAKNIQYF

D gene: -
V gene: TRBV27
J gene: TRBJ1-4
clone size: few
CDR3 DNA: TGTGCCAGCAGTTCGGGAGCCGGGCCTGGTGAAAAACTGTTTTTT
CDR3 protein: CASSSGAGPGEKLFF

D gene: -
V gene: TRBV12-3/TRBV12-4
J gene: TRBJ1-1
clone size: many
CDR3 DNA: TGTGCCAGCAGTTTGCTCCCGGTTAACACTGAAGCTTTCTTT
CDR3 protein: CASSLLPVNTEAFF

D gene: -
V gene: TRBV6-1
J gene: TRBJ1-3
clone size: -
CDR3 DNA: TGTGCCAGCAGTGAAGGAGCCGGGTTTTTCGGAAACACCATATATTTT
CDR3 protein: CASSEGAGFFGNTIYF